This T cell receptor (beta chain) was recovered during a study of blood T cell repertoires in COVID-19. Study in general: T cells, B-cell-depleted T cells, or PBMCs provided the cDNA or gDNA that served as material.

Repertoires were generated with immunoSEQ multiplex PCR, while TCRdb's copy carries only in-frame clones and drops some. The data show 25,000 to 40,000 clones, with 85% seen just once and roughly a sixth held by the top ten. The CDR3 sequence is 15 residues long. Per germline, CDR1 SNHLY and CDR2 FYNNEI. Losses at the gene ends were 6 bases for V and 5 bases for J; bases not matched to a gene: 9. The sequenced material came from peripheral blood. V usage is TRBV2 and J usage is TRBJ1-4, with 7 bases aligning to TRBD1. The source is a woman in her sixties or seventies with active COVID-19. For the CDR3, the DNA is TGTGCCAGCAGAAGAAGGACAGGAGTAAATGAAAAACTGTTTTTT. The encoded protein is CASRRRTGVNEKLFF. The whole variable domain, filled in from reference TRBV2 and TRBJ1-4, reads EPEVTQTPSHQVTQMGQEVILRCVPISNHLYFYWYRQILGQKVEFLVSFYNNEISEKSEIFDDQFSVERPDGSNFTLKIRSTKLEDSAMYFCASRRRTGVNEKLFFGSGTQLSVL.